The next 26 T cell receptor beta chains were all read from a single sample in a study of cytomegalovirus exposure and HLA in healthy donors. Clones were read by immunoSEQ multiplex PCR, and TCRdb kept only the in-frame ones, dropping some. The table lists around 300,000 clones, 80% to 90% of them singletons. Sequencing used PBMCs. Every receptor here comes from a woman aged 18-30 years in good health and CMV-seronegative.

The chain uses TRBV4-3 and TRBJ2-1; D gene unclear. This CDR3 comprises 15 residues. With 3 bases removed from V and 6 bases from J, the gap between germline ends came to 15 bases. The germline CDR1 and CDR2 sequences are LGHNA and YSLEER. CDR3 sequence: CASSQERGVGNEQFF. The CDR3 DNA sequence: TGCGCCAGCAGCCAGGAGAGAGGTGTTGGCAATGAGCAGTTCTTC.

The chain couples TRBV4-2 to TRBJ1-1; perhaps TRBD1 as D (5 bases). The CDR3 has 17 amino acids. From germline, CDR1 is LGHNA and CDR2 YNFKEQ. Trimming removed 0 bases at V and 0 bases at J, with 14 bases between. The CDR3 DNA follows: TGTGCCAGCAGCCAAGAGGGATGGGGCCACCTGAACACTGAAGCTTTCTTT. Translation: CASSQEGWGHLNTEAFF.

This chain uses TRBV21-1 with TRBJ1-1; TRBD1, as called in the table, went unchecked against the DNA. TRBV21-1 is annotated as a pseudogene. The CDR3 has 16 amino acids. The chain's CDR3 is CASSSRGINTGTEAFF. CDR3 sequence (DNA): TGTGCCAGCAGCTCCAGGGGGATAAACACTGGGACTGAAGCTTTCTTT.

This clone was observed a single time. The V gene is TRBV27, the J gene TRBJ2-7; D ambiguous. This CDR3 is 17 amino acids long. Trimming left V 6 bases short and J 0 bases short, with 21 bases between. Germline V CDR1 and CDR2: MNHEY, SMNVEV (reference sequence). As DNA, the CDR3 is TGTGCCAGCAGCGCCCCACCGCGAGAGGAGAGCTCCTACGAGCAGTACTTC. It specifies CASSAPPREESSYEQYF.

The V and J genes are TRBV5-6 and TRBJ1-2, with D possibly TRBD1 on 6 matching bases. Looked up from germline, CDR1 is SGHDT and CDR2 is YYEEEE. The ends were cut back, 4 bases at V and 4 bases at J, with 14 bases in the middle. The CDR3 spans 14 residues. In DNA form, the CDR3 reads TGTGCCAGCAGCCCTCGGGGGGCCCCCTATGGCTACACCTTC. Translating it yields CASSPRGAPYGYTF.

The table lists this clone with a count of one. V and J are TRBV6-5 and TRBJ2-5, with D possibly being TRBD2 (5 bases). Looked up from germline, CDR1 is MNHEY and CDR2 is SVGAGI. V lost 0 bases to trimming and J lost 2 bases, with 13 bases between them. The CDR3 has 16 amino acids. The CDR3 DNA is TGTGCCAGCAGTTACTCGCTAGCTGAAACTCAAGAGACCCAGTACTTC. Amino acid sequence: CASSYSLAETQETQYF.

V gene TRBV7-2 combines with J gene TRBJ2-3; tentatively, D is TRBD2 (6 bases). From germline, CDR1 is SGHTA and CDR2 FQGNSA. The CDR3 loop spans 15 amino acids. V was shortened by 1 base and J by 4 bases, with 12 bases between the two germline ends. CDR3 coding DNA: TGTGCCAGCAGCTTAGAAGGCGGGGTGTCAGATACGCAGTATTTT. Residues: CASSLEGGVSDTQYF.

The CDR3 reads CASSIWTGGYSNQPQHF. DNA for the CDR3: TGTGCCAGTAGTATATGGACAGGGGGATATAGCAATCAGCCCCAGCATTTT. The rearrangement links TRBV19 to TRBJ1-5, with 10 positions matching TRBD1. Germline V CDR1 and CDR2: LNHDA, SQIVND (reference sequence). The J segment lost 0 bases and the V segment lost 2 bases, leaving 4 bases of the junction unmatched. The CDR3 covers 17 residues.

This chain uses TRBV15 with TRBJ2-1; 10 positions match TRBD1. V lost 0 bases and J lost 5; bases outside the gene matches: 4. This CDR3 has 16 amino acids. Germline assignment: CDR1 LNHNV and CDR2 YYDKDF (reference sequence). CDR3: CATSRERGQGHNEQFF. CDR3 DNA: TGTGCCACCAGCAGAGAACGGGGACAGGGGCACAATGAGCAGTTCTTC.

This chain uses TRBV7-8 with TRBJ2-7, with 8 bases aligning to TRBD1. This CDR3 is built from 14 residues. Germline CDR1 reads SGHVS; CDR2 reads FQNEAQ. V trimming: 2 bases; J trimming: 2 bases; junction bases outside the gene matches: 2. The DNA for the CDR3 is TGTGCCAGCAGCTTAAAGGACAGGGCCTACGAGCAGTACTTC. This translates into CASSLKDRAYEQYF.

The chain combines TRBV10-1 with TRBJ2-7; 8 nucleotides align to TRBD2. CDR3 length: 13 residues. V lost 0 bases, J lost 9 bases, and 4 bases stayed unmatched. CDR1 is WNHNN, CDR2 SYGVQD, per germline (reference sequence). CDR3 loop: CASSESAGGRQYF. The CDR3 DNA follows: TGCGCCAGCAGTGAGTCGGCGGGGGGAAGGCAGTACTTC.

On this clone: This sample also contains other DNA sequences that code for the same CDR3. This chain links TRBV5-1 with TRBJ1-3, with TRBD1 identical over 8 bases. V lost 4 bases and J lost 3; bases outside the gene matches: 3. Germline V lookup: CDR1 SGHRS, CDR2 YFSETQ. The CDR3 covers 14 residues. The CDR3 DNA reads as TGCGCCAGCAGCCCAGGGACAGGTGGAAACACCATATATTTT. This gives the protein CASSPGTGGNTIYF.

This chain links TRBV6-4 with TRBJ1-5; D uncertain. In germline, CDR1 is MRHNA, CDR2 SNTAGT. V was cut by 6 bases and J by 5 bases, with 5 bases left in between. This CDR3 spans 11 amino acids. In DNA, the CDR3 is TGTGCCAGCAGGAGGGATCAGCCCCAGCATTTT. As protein: CASRRDQPQHF.

The chain uses TRBV6-1 and TRBJ1-5; a possible D gene is TRBD1 (5 bases). The CDR3 has 16 residues. The ends were cut back, 2 bases at V and 0 bases at J, with 11 bases in the middle. Germline V gene lookup returns CDR1 MNHNS and CDR2 SASEGT. CDR3 loop: CASSERDGGSNQPQHF. The DNA for the CDR3 is TGTGCCAGCAGTGAAAGGGACGGGGGTAGCAATCAGCCCCAGCATTTT.

The chain employs TRBV6-5 and TRBJ2-1; 11 bases fit TRBD2. Germline CDR1 MNHEY, CDR2 SVGAGI. CDR3 length: 16 amino acids. The ends lost 2 bases at V and 1 base at J; junction bases unmatched: 1. The CDR3 spells CASSYTSGGSYNEQFF. The CDR3, as DNA: TGTGCCAGCAGTTACACTAGCGGGGGTTCCTACAATGAGCAGTTCTTC.

The genes are TRBV20-1 and TRBJ1-1; no clear D gene. Germline CDR1 DFQATT, CDR2 SNEGSKA (reference sequence). V shed 5 bases and J shed 11 bases, with 12 bases lying between them. The CDR3 spans 10 residues. In nucleotides, the CDR3 is TGCAGTGCTCCGCTCCAGGCGGCTTTCTTT. Translating it yields CSAPLQAAFF.

The chain carries TRBV6-5 and TRBJ1-1; D unclear. Trimming removed 6 bases at V and 9 bases at J, with 11 bases between. Germline values: CDR1 MNHEY, CDR2 SVGAGI. The CDR3 is 11 residues long. Written as DNA, the CDR3 is TGTGCCAGCAGCTCCGGGAGAAAAGCTTTCTTT. This codes for CASSSGRKAFF.

The chain carries TRBV29-1 and TRBJ2-7; TRBD1 matches 8 bases. The CDR3 runs 16 residues. Germline assignment: CDR1 SQVTM and CDR2 ANQGSEA. V shed 4 bases and J 0 bases; nucleotides not matched to a gene: 11. CDR3 amino acids: CSVVGGWDRFSYEQYF. The CDR3 DNA reads as TGCAGCGTTGTGGGGGGCTGGGACAGGTTCTCCTACGAGCAGTACTTC.

This clone has just one count. The DNA is omitted, as the CDR3 cannot be located on it reliably, and the CDR3 follows TCRdb's listing. The chain has TRBV6-6 and TRBJ1-4. The CDR3 is 14 amino acids long, termini counted. Germline V lookup: CDR1 MNHNY, CDR2 SVGAGI (reference sequence). The CDR3 loop reads CASSSSGVREKLFF.

The V and J genes are TRBV5-1 and TRBJ1-4, with TRBD1 matching 8 bases. Germline V lookup: CDR1 SGHRS, CDR2 YFSETQ. This CDR3 spans 15 amino acids. V was clipped by 3 bases and J by 7 bases; unmatched bases: 8. The CDR3, as DNA: TGCGCCAGCAGCTCGGCACAGGGGGTCCCTGAAAAACTGTTTTTT. It translates to CASSSAQGVPEKLFF.

The genes are TRBV10-3 and TRBJ1-1; 7 bases line up with TRBD1. There are 13 residues in the CDR3. The germline CDR1 and CDR2 sequences are ENHRY and SYGVKD. V was pared by 6 bases and J by 3 bases, with 4 bases of the junction left unmatched. The CDR3 nucleotides are TGTGCCATCAGAGACAGGGCAGACACTGAAGCTTTCTTT. Protein sequence: CAIRDRADTEAFF.

This chain uses TRBV2 with TRBJ2-3, with 8 bases aligning to TRBD2. Looked up from germline, CDR1 is SNHLY and CDR2 is FYNNEI. The CDR3 covers 15 residues. With 8 bases clipped from V and 5 bases from J, the junction kept 12 bases outside the gene matches. Here the CDR3 reads CASHKTSGWGDTQYF. The CDR3 coding sequence is TGTGCCAGCCATAAAACTAGCGGATGGGGAGATACGCAGTATTTT.

This clone came up a few times. The chain couples TRBV27 to TRBJ1-6; D gene uncertain. The germline V gene has CDR1 MNHEY and CDR2 SMNVEV (reference sequence). V was pared by 2 bases and J by 8 bases, with 10 bases between. The CDR3 runs to 14 residues. The chain's CDR3 is CASSLRRGYSPLHF. CDR3 in DNA: TGTGCCAGCAGTTTAAGGCGGGGATATTCACCCCTCCACTTT.

V gene TRBV10-1 combines with J gene TRBJ1-5; D ambiguous. The CDR3 is made up of 13 amino acids. Trimming stripped 5 bases from V and 2 bases from J, with 7 bases between. Per the germline V gene, CDR1 is WNHNN and CDR2 is SYGVQD (reference sequence). CDR3 nucleotide sequence: TGCGCCAGCAGTATTGAGGGCAATCAGCCCCAGCATTTT. Its translation: CASSIEGNQPQHF.

The chain links TRBV7-2 to TRBJ1-2; D unclear. The CDR3 length is 15 residues. Germline-derived CDR1 and CDR2 are SGHTA and FQGNSA. V lost 5 bases and J lost 5, with 18 bases in between. CDR3 loop: CASSLVRFITYGYTF. CDR3 in DNA: TGTGCCAGCAGCCTTGTCCGATTCATTACTTATGGCTACACCTTC.

The chain carries TRBV5-4 and TRBJ1-2; TRBD1 matches at 7 bases. CDR1 SGHNT and CDR2 YYREEE come from the germline V gene (reference sequence). The CDR3 is 13 residues long. V lost 4 bases to trimming and J lost 5 bases; unmatched junction nucleotides: 5. CDR3 DNA: TGTGCCAGCAGCCGGGACAGTCCATATGGCTACACCTTC. Translated, it gives CASSRDSPYGYTF.